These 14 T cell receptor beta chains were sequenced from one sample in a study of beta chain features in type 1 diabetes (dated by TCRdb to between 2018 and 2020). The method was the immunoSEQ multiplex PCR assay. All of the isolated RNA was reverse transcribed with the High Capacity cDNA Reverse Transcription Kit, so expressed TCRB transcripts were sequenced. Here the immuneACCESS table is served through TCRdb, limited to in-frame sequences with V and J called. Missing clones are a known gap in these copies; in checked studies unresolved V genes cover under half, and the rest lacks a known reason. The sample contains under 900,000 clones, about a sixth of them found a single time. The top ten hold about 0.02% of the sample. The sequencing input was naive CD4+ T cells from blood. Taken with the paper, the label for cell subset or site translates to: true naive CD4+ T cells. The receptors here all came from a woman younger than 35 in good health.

CDR3 loop: CSVEAEGRSSYNEQFF. The CDR3, as DNA: TGCAGCGTTGAAGCGGAGGGCCGGAGCTCCTACAATGAGCAGTTCTTC. The J gene is TRBJ2-1, the V gene TRBV29-1, with TRBD2 as a possible D gene (6 bases). Germline V CDR1 and CDR2: SQVTM, ANQGSEA. The CDR3 length is 16 residues. V lost 1 base and J 0 bases, leaving 13 bases between the germline ends.

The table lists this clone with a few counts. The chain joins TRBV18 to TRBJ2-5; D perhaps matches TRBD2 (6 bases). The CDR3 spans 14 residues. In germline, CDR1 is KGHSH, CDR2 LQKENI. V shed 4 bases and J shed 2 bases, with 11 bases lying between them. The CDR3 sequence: CASSQGLTQETQYF. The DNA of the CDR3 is TGTGCCAGCTCACAGGGACTTACGCAAGAGACCCAGTACTTC.

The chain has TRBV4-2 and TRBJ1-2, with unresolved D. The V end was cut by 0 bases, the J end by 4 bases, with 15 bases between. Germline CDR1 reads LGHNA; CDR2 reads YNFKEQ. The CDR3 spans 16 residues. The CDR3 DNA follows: TGTGCCAGCAGCCAAGATTTGGGCCGTCCCCCCTATGGCTACACCTTC. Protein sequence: CASSQDLGRPPYGYTF.

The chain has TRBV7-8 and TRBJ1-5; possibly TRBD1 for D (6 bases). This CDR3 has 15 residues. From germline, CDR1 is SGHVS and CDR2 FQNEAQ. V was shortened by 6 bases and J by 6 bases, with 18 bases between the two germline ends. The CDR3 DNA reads TGTGCCAGCAGTTTCGACAGGTTCAGTATTCAGCCCCAGCATTTT. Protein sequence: CASSFDRFSIQPQHF.

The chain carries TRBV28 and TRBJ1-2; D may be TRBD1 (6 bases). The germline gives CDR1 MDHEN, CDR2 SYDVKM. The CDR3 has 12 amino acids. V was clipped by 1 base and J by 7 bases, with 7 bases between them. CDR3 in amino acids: CASSLSGAGYTF. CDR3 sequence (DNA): TGTGCCAGCAGTTTATCGGGGGCTGGCTACACCTTC.

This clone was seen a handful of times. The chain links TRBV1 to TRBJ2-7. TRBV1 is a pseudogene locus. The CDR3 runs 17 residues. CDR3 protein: CTSSQDRLLKGSYEQYF. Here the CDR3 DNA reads TGCACCAGCAGCCAAGATAGGTTACTCAAGGGATCCTACGAGCAGTACTTC.

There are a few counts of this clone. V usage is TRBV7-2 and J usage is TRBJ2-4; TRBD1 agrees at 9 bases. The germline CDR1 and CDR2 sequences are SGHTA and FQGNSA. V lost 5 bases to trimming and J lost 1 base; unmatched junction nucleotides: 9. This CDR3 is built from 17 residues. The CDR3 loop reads CASSTTGGGGAKNIQYF. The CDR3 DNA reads TGTGCCAGCAGCACTACAGGGGGCGGTGGGGCCAAAAACATTCAGTACTTC.

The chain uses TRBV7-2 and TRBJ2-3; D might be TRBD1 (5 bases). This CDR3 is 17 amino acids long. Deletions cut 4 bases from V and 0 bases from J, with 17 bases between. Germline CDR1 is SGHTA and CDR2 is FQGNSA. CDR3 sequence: CASSSPFYPGSTDTQYF. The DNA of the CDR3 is TGTGCCAGCAGCTCCCCGTTTTATCCAGGGAGCACAGATACGCAGTATTTT.

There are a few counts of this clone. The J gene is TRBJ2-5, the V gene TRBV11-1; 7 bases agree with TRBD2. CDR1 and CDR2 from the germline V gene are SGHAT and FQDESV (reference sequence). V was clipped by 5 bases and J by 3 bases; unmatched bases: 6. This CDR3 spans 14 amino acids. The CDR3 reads CASSRAGLEETQYF. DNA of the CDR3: TGTGCCAGCAGCCGAGCGGGATTGGAAGAGACCCAGTACTTC. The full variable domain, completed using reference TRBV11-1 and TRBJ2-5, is EAEVAQSPRYKITEKSQAVAFWCDPISGHATLYWYRQILGQGPELLVQFQDESVVDDSQLPKDRFSAERLKGVDSTLKIQPAELGDSAMYLCASSRAGLEETQYFGPGTRLLVL.

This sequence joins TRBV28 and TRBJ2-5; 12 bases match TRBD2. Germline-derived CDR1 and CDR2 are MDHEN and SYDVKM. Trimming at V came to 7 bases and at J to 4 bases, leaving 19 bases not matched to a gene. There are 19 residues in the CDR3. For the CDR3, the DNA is TGTGCCAGCAATCTTAGGTCTAGCGGGAGGGCAACTATATCAGAGACCCAGTACTTC. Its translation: CASNLRSSGRATISETQYF.

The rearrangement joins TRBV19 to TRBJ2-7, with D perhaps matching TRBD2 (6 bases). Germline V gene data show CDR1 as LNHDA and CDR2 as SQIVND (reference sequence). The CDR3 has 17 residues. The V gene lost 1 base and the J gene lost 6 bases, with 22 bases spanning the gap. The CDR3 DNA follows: TGTGCCAGTAGTATAGGGAGGGGCCGAGCCTCGGGAAGCGAGCAGTACTTC. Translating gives CASSIGRGRASGSEQYF.

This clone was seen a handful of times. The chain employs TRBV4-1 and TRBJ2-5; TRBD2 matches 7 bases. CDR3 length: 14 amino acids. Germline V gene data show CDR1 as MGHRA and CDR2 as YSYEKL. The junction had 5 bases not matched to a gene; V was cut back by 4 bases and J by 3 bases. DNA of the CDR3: TGCGCCAGCAGCCGTGGGACTAACGAAGAGACCCAGTACTTC. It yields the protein CASSRGTNEETQYF.

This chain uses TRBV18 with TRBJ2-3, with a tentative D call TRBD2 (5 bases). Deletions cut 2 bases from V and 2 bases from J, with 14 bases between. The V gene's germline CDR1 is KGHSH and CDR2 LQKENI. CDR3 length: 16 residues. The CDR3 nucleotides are TGTGCCAGCTCACCATTAGCGCAGGCCATCACAGATACGCAGTATTTT. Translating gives CASSPLAQAITDTQYF.

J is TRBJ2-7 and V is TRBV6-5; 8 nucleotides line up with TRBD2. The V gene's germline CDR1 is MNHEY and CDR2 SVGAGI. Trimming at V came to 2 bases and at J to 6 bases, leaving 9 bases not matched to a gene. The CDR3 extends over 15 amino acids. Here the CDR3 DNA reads TGTGCCAGCAGTTACACTAGCGGAAGGGTAGGCGAGCAGTACTTC. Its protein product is CASSYTSGRVGEQYF.